The clone carrying this T cell receptor beta chain was seen repeatedly, ten times or more. No antigen is known for it. TCR beta CDR3 region amplification was performed from RNA transcripts. The primer set for the first-round RT-PCR of the TCR CDR3 was HTBI. TCRdb independently ran MiXCR on the multiplex PCR reads; one entry per CDR3 protein. The profile shows about 680,000 distinct CDR3 sequences, about a third of them singletons. V dropped 2 bases and J dropped 7 bases, with 8 bases sitting between them. The CDR3 consists of 13 residues. Germline V gene sequence: CDR1 LGHNA, CDR2 YSLEER. The data stem from a study of T cells in Graves' hyperthyroidism and ophthalmopathy. Findings and limits, study-wide: Clonotypes that were expanded in thyroid above 0.001 mostly appeared in blood too.

Disease duration under 2 months; hyperthyroidism patients were aged 18 to 65. V gene TRBV4-3 combines with J gene TRBJ2-2; D possibly matches TRBD1 or TRBD2 (5 bases each). The origin of this receptor is a woman aged 40 to 50 with Graves' hyperthyroidism. The sequenced sample consisted of blood. The CDR3 bases are TGCGCCAGCAGCCAACAGGGAGACGGGGAGCTGTTTTTT. Its translation: CASSQQGDGELFF.